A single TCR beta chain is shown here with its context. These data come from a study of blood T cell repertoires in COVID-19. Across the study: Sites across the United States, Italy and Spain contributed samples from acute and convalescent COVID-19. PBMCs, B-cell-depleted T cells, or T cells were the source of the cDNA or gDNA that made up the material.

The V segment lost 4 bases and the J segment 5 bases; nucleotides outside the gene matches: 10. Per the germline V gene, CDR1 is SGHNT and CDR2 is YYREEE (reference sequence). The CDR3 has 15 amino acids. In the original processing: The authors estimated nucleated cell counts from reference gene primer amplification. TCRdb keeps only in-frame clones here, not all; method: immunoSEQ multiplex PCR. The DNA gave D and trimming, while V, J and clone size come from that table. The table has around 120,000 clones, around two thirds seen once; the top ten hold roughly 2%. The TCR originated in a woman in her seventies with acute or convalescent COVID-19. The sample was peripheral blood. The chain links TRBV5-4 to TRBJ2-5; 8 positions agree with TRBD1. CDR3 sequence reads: CASSAVRGQGETQYF. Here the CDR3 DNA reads TGTGCCAGCAGCGCGGTCAGGGGGCAGGGGGAGACCCAGTACTTC. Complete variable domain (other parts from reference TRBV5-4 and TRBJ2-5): ETGVTQSPTHLIKTRGQQVTLRCSSQSGHNTVSWYQQALGQGPQFIFQYYREEENGRGNFPPRFSGLQFPNYSSELNVNALELDDSALYLCASSAVRGQGETQYFGPGTRLLVL.